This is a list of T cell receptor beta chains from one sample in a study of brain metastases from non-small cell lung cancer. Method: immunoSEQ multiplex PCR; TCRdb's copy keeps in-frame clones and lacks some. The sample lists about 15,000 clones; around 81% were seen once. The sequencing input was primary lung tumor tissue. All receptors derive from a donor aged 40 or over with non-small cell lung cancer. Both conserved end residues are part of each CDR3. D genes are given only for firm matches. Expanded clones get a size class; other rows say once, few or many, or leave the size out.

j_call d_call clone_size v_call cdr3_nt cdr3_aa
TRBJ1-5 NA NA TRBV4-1 TGCGCCAACAGCCAAGCTCAGGCTAGCAATCAGCCCCAGCATTTT CANSQAQASNQPQHF
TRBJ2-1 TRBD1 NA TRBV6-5 TGTGCCAGCAGTACGGACAGGGGTAAACGCAATGAGCAGTTCTTC CASSTDRGKRNEQFF
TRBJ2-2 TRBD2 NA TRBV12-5 TGTGCTAGTGGTTTGACCCTTAGCGGGGGCCCTCTTAACACCGGGGAGCTGTTTTTT CASGLTLSGGPLNTGELFF
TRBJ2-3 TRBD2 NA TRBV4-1 TGCGCCAGCAGCCAAGGGCCGCTAGCGGAGGACGATACGCAGTATTTT CASSQGPLAEDDTQYF
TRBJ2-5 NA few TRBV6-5 TGTGCCAGCAGTTCTAGGGAGACCCAGTACTTC CASSSRETQYF
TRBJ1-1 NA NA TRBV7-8 TGTGCCAGCAGCTTAGACAGGGCGAGAGCTTTCTTT CASSLDRARAFF
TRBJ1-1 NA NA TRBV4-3 TGCGCCAGCAGCCAAGAGATACGGGTCCCTGAAGCTTTCTTT CASSQEIRVPEAFF
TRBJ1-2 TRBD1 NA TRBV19 TGTGCCAGCCGACAGGGGGCCATCCTAAACTATGGCTACACCTTC CASRQGAILNYGYTF
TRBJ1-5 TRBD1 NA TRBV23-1 TGCGCCAGCAGTCAAAACCCAGGGGGTACAGGGGACCCTAGCAATCAGCCCCAGCATTTT CASSQNPGGTGDPSNQPQHF
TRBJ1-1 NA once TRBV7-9 TGTGCCAGCAGCTTAGGGGCCGGAGCTTTCTTT CASSLGAGAFF
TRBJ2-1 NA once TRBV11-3 TGTGCCAGCAGCCGGGACTACAATGAGCAGTTCTTC CASSRDYNEQFF
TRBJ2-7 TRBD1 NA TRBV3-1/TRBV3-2 TGTGCCAGCAGCCCCCGGGACAGGGTAGGGGAGCAGTACTTC CASSPRDRVGEQYF
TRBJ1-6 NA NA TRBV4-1 TGCGCCAGCAGCGATCCCGGGGGGGCTTTAAATTCACCCCTCCACTTT CASSDPGGALNSPLHF
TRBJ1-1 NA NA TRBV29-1 TGCAGCACCCGAGACGGCACTGAAGCTTTCTTT CSTRDGTEAFF
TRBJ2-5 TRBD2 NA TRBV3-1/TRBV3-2 TGTGCCAGCAGCCAAGATGTCGGGAGGGAGACCCAGTACTTC CASSQDVGRETQYF
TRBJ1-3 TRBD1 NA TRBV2 TGTGCCTCCAGCCCCGGGACAGCAAACACCATATATTTT CASSPGTANTIYF